The next 3 T cell receptor beta chains were all read from a single sample in a study of OX40 agonist ivuxolimab in advanced cancers. TCRdb's table, derived via immunoSEQ multiplex PCR, lists solely in-frame clones and lacks some. The data show fewer than 65,000 clones, 80% to 95% seen once. The sample in question was CD4+ or CD8+ T cells sorted from blood, obtained in a trial of the OX40 agonist ivuxolimab. Every receptor here comes from an adult with an advanced solid tumor such as melanoma, head and neck, liver or kidney cancer.

The chain employs TRBV7-6 and TRBJ2-1; TRBD2 is a possible D gene (6 bases). Germline values: CDR1 SGHVS, CDR2 FNYEAQ. This CDR3 is 16 amino acids long. Trimming pared 0 bases from V and 1 base from J, leaving 10 bases between. In nucleotides, the CDR3 is TGTGCCAGCAGCTTAGCTTGGGGAGGATCCTACAATGAGCAGTTCTTC. Translated: CASSLAWGGSYNEQFF.

This clone was seen just once. The chain couples TRBV7-6 to TRBJ2-3, with D perhaps TRBD1 (5 bases). The V gene's germline CDR1 is SGHVS and CDR2 FNYEAQ. The CDR3 loop spans 14 amino acids. V gave up 1 base and J gave up 3 bases, with 8 bases separating them. CDR3: CASSLVGETDTQYF. CDR3 nucleotide sequence: TGTGCCAGCAGCTTAGTAGGGGAAACAGATACGCAGTATTTT.

V and J are TRBV11-2 and TRBJ2-1, with a weak D call TRBD2 (5 bases). The CDR3 has 12 residues. Germline CDR1 reads SGHAT; CDR2 reads FQNNGV. V lost 5 bases and J 6 bases, leaving 8 bases between the germline ends. CDR3 amino acids: CASSPRANEQFF. The CDR3 DNA sequence: TGTGCCAGCAGCCCGAGGGCCAATGAGCAGTTCTTC.